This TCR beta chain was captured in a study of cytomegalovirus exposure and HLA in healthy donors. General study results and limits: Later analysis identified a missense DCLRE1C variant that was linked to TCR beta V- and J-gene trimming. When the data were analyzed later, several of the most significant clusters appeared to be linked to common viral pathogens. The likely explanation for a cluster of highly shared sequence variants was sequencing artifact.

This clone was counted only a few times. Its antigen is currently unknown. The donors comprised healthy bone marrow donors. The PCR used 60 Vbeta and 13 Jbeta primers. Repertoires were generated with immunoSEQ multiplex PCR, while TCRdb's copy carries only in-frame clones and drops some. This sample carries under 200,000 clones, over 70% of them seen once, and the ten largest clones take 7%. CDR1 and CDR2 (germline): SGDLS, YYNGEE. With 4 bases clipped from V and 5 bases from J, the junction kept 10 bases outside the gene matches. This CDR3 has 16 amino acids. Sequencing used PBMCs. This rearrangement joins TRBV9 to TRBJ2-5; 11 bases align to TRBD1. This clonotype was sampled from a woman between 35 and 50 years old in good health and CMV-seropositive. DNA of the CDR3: TGTGCCAGCAGCCCCGGGACAGGGGGGGTTGTTGAGACCCAGTACTTC. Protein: CASSPGTGGVVETQYF.